Below, 8 T cell receptor beta chains from the same sample are listed, as sequenced in a study of cytotoxic CD8 clonotypes in ibrutinib-treated CLL. Clones were sequenced by immunoSEQ multiplex PCR, and TCRdb holds only the in-frame ones, with some missing. The table lists just over 200,000 clones, approximately 79% of them singletons, with roughly 11% in the top ten. This sample comprised PBMCs, obtained after 12 months of ibrutinib treatment. The receptors were sampled from a human donor with chronic lymphocytic leukemia.

This chain connects TRBV19 to TRBJ2-5; 9 bases agree with TRBD1. From germline, CDR1 is LNHDA and CDR2 SQIVND (reference sequence). The CDR3 consists of 15 residues. V was clipped by 4 bases and J by 4 bases; unmatched bases: 7. The DNA for the CDR3 is TGTGCCAGTAGTACCGGACAGGGGCAAGGAGAGACCCAGTACTTC. Its translation: CASSTGQGQGETQYF.

The V and J genes are TRBV25-1 and TRBJ2-7; 9 bases agree with TRBD1. The germline gives CDR1 MGHDK, CDR2 SYGVNS. The ends lost 6 bases at V and 0 bases at J; junction bases unmatched: 3. The length of the CDR3 is 14 residues. The CDR3: CASRRGQGSYEQYF. CDR3 bases: TGTGCCAGCAGGAGGGGACAGGGCTCCTACGAGCAGTACTTC.

The chain is built from TRBV27 and TRBJ1-1; no clear D gene. Trimming took 6 bases from V and 1 from J, leaving 12 bases between them. The length of the CDR3 is 14 residues. The germline CDR1 and CDR2 sequences are MNHEY and SMNVEV (reference sequence). The CDR3: CASRTDTWNTEAFF. CDR3 DNA sequence: TGTGCCAGCAGAACCGACACTTGGAACACTGAAGCTTTCTTT.

CDR3 sequence (DNA): TGCGCCAGCGGGGACAGAGTGCAAGAGACCCAGTACTTC. Its translation is CASGDRVQETQYF. This rearrangement joins TRBV5-1 to TRBJ2-5; TRBD1 matches at 7 bases. Trimming removed 7 bases from V and 2 bases from J; junction bases left unmatched: 5. Looked up from germline, CDR1 is SGHRS and CDR2 is YFSETQ. The CDR3 extends over 13 amino acids.

The chain recombines TRBV27 with TRBJ2-7, with D possibly being TRBD1 (6 bases). There are 15 residues in the CDR3. V was trimmed by 2 bases and J by 4 bases, leaving 15 bases between them. CDR1 is MNHEY, CDR2 SMNVEV, per germline (reference sequence). CDR3 loop: CASSLVRGGWYEQYF. DNA for the CDR3: TGTGCCAGCAGTTTAGTCAGGGGTGGATGGTACGAGCAGTACTTC.

This rearrangement joins TRBV28 to TRBJ2-7; no clear D. The CDR3 length is 13 residues. Germline-derived CDR1 and CDR2 are MDHEN and SYDVKM. Trimming took off 3 bases at V and 0 bases at J, with 6 bases between the two ends. The CDR3 DNA reads as TGTGCCAGCAGTTTCCTAACCTCCTACGAGCAGTACTTC. This encodes CASSFLTSYEQYF.

The chain carries TRBV21-1 and TRBJ2-7; TRBD2, the table's D call, was not compared with the DNA. TRBV21-1 is a listed pseudogene. This CDR3 comprises 14 residues. The CDR3 region is CASSAARSSYEQYF. CDR3 nucleotides: TGTGCCAGCAGTGCGGCCCGGAGCTCCTACGAGCAGTACTTC.

The chain links TRBV6-1 to TRBJ2-5; unclear D gene. The CDR3 is 16 residues long. V was trimmed by 1 base and J by 0 bases, leaving 12 bases between them. CDR1 and CDR2 from the germline V gene are MNHNS and SASEGT. The CDR3 sequence: CASSEVGYTYQETQYF. The CDR3 DNA is TGTGCCAGCAGTGAAGTTGGCTATACGTACCAAGAGACCCAGTACTTC.